Presented here are 14 T cell receptor beta chains from one specimen sequenced in a study of CD8 T cells in Susac syndrome. Random hexamers served to reverse transcribe roughly 0.5 to 1 ug RNA. TCRdb passed the immunoSEQ multiplex PCR reads through MiXCR, listing each CDR3 protein once. The profile covers tens of thousands of distinct CDR3 sequences, with 95% to 97% appearing a single time and 0.62% taken by the ten largest. Material: CD8+ T cells from PBMCs. Receptors originate from a human donor with Susac syndrome.

The chain recombines TRBV15 with TRBJ2-5; unclear D gene. The CDR3 totals 13 residues. Germline CDR1 LNHNV, CDR2 YYDKDF (reference sequence). V was pared by 0 bases and J by 1 base, with 3 bases between. DNA for the CDR3: TGTGCCACCAGCAGAGAAATCCAAGAGACCCAGTACTTC. Residues: CATSREIQETQYF.

V and J are TRBV7-2 and TRBJ2-7; D call uncertain. The CDR3 has 14 residues. Per germline, CDR1 SGHTA and CDR2 FQGNSA. V was cut by 3 bases and J by 0 bases, with 9 bases left in between. CDR3 sequence (DNA): TGTGCCAGCAGCTTCGATCCGAGCTCCTACGAGCAGTACTTC. It yields the protein CASSFDPSSYEQYF.

J is TRBJ1-1 and V is TRBV4-2; D unclear. Germline assignment: CDR1 LGHNA and CDR2 YNFKEQ. V lost 0 bases and J lost 6, with 11 bases in between. The CDR3 is 14 amino acids. CDR3 DNA sequence: TGTGCCAGCAGCCAAGATCGGAACCAGGCTGAAGCTTTCTTT. This gives the protein CASSQDRNQAEAFF.

V usage is TRBV15 and J usage is TRBJ1-2, with 8 bases lining up with TRBD1. There are 14 residues in the CDR3. Germline V CDR1 and CDR2: LNHNV, YYDKDF (reference sequence). The junction had 2 bases not matched to a gene; V was cut back by 1 base and J by 4 bases. CDR3 residues: CATSRADRGYGYTF. CDR3 nucleotides: TGTGCCACCAGCAGAGCCGACAGGGGCTATGGCTACACCTTC.

The V gene is TRBV12-3 or TRBV12-4, the J gene TRBJ1-2, with D maybe TRBD1 (6 bases). The CDR3 runs to 15 residues. Trimming pared 7 bases from V and 8 bases from J, leaving 23 bases between. In nucleotides, the CDR3 is TGTGCCAGCACTCTAAGGGTTTCGGGGGCGGAAGGCTACACCTTC. Protein product: CASTLRVSGAEGYTF.

The gene calls are TRBV3-1 and TRBJ2-1, with TRBD1 matching over 9 bases. Losses at the gene ends were 1 base for V and 3 bases for J; bases not matched to a gene: 13. The CDR3 extends over 19 amino acids. Per the germline V gene, CDR1 is LGHDT and CDR2 is YNNKEL (reference sequence). DNA of the CDR3: TGTGCCAGCAGCCAAGGGGGGACAGGGTTCGAACAACTCTACAATGAGCAGTTCTTC. Amino acids: CASSQGGTGFEQLYNEQFF.

CDR3 sequence (DNA): TGTGCCAGCTCACCAGATAGGACCGGTGGCTACACCTTC. Its translation is CASSPDRTGGYTF. The chain recombines TRBV18 with TRBJ1-2; no firm D call. Germline-derived CDR1 and CDR2 are KGHSH and LQKENI. V was cut by 2 bases and J by 7 bases, with 11 bases left in between. The CDR3 is 13 amino acids.

The J gene is TRBJ2-5, the V gene TRBV29-1, with TRBD1 matching over 11 bases. The CDR3 runs 15 residues. The junction had 7 bases not matched to a gene; V was cut back by 4 bases and J by 3 bases. Germline CDR1 and CDR2: SQVTM and ANQGSEA. The CDR3 loop is CSVVAGQGVEETQYF. CDR3 DNA sequence: TGCAGCGTTGTCGCGGGACAGGGGGTAGAAGAGACCCAGTACTTC.

CDR3 in DNA: TGTGCCAGCAGTTCAAAGGCCGGGACAGAAGCTTTCTTT. The encoded protein is CASSSKAGTEAFF. The J gene is TRBJ1-1, the V gene TRBV12-3 or TRBV12-4, with D maybe TRBD1 (6 bases). Between the trimmed V and J ends, which lost 4 bases and 8 bases, there was a span of 14 bases. This CDR3 is 13 amino acids long.

The gene calls are TRBV20-1 and TRBJ1-2, with unresolved D. Trimming took off 3 bases at V and 5 bases at J, with 16 bases between the two ends. CDR1 and CDR2 (germline): DFQATT, SNEGSKA (reference sequence). This CDR3 comprises 14 residues. DNA for the CDR3: TGCAGTGCTAGCGTGTCTACGGGAGGGTATGGCTACACCTTC. Its translation is CSASVSTGGYGYTF.

This clonotype appeared once. V and J are TRBV30 and TRBJ1-1; D is perhaps TRBD1 (6 bases). The CDR3 consists of 14 residues. Per germline, CDR1 GTSNPN and CDR2 SVGIG (reference sequence). The V and J ends lost 0 bases and 5 bases respectively, with 13 bases between them. In DNA form, the CDR3 reads TGTGCCTGGAGTGTAGTCCCTAGGGGGACTGAAGCTTTCTTT. Its translation is CAWSVVPRGTEAFF.

The V gene is TRBV20-1, the J gene TRBJ1-3, with D perhaps TRBD1 (5 bases). The CDR3 is 15 residues long. Trimming left V 2 bases short and J 1 base short, with 12 bases between. Per germline, CDR1 DFQATT and CDR2 SNEGSKA (reference sequence). The CDR3 coding sequence is TGCAGTGCTAGAAAACAGGAGCCTTCTGGAAACACCATATATTTT. Protein sequence: CSARKQEPSGNTIYF.

The V gene is TRBV24-1, the J gene TRBJ1-2, with D unclear. The V end lost 5 bases, the J end lost 2 bases, and 8 bases lay between the germline ends. This CDR3 is 13 amino acids long. Germline CDR1 KGHDR, CDR2 SFDVKD. The CDR3 region has the DNA TGTGCCACCAGTGGTCCACCCAACTATGGCTACACCTTC. Translating it yields CATSGPPNYGYTF.

The J gene is TRBJ2-7, the V gene TRBV29-1, with D perhaps TRBD2 (5 bases). Germline CDR1 reads SQVTM; CDR2 reads ANQGSEA. The CDR3 totals 15 residues. Trimming took off 0 bases at V and 3 bases at J, with 15 bases between the two ends. The CDR3 region is CSVEELKDGNYEQYF. CDR3 bases: TGCAGCGTTGAAGAACTTAAGGACGGGAACTACGAGCAGTACTTC.